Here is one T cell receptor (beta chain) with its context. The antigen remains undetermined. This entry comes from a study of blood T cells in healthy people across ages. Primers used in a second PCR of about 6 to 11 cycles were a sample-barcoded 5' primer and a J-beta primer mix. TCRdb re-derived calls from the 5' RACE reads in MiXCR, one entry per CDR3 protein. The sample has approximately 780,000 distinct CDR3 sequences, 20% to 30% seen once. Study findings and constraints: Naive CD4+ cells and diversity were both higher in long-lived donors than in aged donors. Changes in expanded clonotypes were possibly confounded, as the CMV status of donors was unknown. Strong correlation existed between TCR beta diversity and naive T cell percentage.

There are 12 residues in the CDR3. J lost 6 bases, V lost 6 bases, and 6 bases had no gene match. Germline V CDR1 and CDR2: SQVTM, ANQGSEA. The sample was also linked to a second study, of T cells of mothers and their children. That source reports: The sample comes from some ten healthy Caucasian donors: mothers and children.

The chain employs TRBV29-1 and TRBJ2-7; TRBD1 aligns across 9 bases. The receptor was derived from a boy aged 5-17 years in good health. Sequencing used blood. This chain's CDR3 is CSVDRGAPEQYF. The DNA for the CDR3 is TGCAGCGTGGACAGGGGAGCCCCCGAGCAGTACTTC.